Reported below is one TCR beta chain. Its antigen is still unknown. The entry originates in a study of STAT5B mutations in CD4+ large granular lymphocyte leukemia. Study results and caveats: The clonality comparison with controls used just six or seven CD4-sorted patient samples.

Using immunoSEQ multiplex PCR, the repertoire was profiled, and TCRdb retains in-frame clones only, with some absent. Of a few thousand clones in the sample, roughly 71% are singletons; the top ten hold roughly three quarters. CDR1 and CDR2 from the germline V gene are SGHNT and YYREEE (reference sequence). This CDR3 has 15 residues. Unmatched junction bases numbered 5, after V lost 4 bases and J lost 2 bases. Sequencing was performed on PBMCs. The rearrangement uses TRBV5-4 and TRBJ1-1; TRBD1 aligns across 10 bases. The source is a man aged 55 to 70 with CD4+ T-cell large granular lymphocyte leukemia. Here the CDR3 DNA reads TGTGCCAGCAGCCCGGGGACAGGGGTCAACACTGAAGCTTTCTTT. Translation gives CASSPGTGVNTEAFF.